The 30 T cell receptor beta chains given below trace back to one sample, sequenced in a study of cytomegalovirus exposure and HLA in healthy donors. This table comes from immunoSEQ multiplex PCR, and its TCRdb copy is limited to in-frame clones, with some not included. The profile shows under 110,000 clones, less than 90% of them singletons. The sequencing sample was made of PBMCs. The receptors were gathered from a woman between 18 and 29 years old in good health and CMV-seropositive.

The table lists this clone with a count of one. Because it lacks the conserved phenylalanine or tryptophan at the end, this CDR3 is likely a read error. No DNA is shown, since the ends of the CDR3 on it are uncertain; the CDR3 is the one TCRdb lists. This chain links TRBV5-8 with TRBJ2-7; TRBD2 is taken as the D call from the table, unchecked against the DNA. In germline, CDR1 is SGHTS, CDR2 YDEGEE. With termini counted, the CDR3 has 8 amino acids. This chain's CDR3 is CASSLGVS.

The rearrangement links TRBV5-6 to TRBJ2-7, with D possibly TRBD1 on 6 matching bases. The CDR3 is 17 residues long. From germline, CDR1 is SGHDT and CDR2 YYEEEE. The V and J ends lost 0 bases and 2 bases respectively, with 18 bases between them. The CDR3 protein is CASSLVSYGRGPYEQYF. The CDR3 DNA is TGTGCCAGCAGCTTGGTGTCGTATGGCAGGGGCCCCTACGAGCAGTACTTC. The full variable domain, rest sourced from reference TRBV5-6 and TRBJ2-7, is DAGVTQSPTHLIKTRGQQVTLRCSPKSGHDTVSWYQQALGQGPQFIFQYYEEEERQRGNFPDRFSGHQFPNYSSELNVNALLLGDSALYLCASSLVSYGRGPYEQYFGPGTRLTVT.

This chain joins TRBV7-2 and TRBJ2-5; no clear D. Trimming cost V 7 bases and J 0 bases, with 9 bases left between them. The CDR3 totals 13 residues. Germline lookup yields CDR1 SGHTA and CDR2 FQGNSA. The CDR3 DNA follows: TGTGCCAGCACCGACACCTACCAAGAGACCCAGTACTTC. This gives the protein CASTDTYQETQYF. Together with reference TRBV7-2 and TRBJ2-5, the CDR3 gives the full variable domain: GAGVSQSPSNKVTEKGKDVELRCDPISGHTALYWYRQSLGQGLEFLIYFQGNSAPDKSGLPSDRFSAERTGGSVSTLTIQRTQQEDSAVYLCASTDTYQETQYFGPGTRLLVL.

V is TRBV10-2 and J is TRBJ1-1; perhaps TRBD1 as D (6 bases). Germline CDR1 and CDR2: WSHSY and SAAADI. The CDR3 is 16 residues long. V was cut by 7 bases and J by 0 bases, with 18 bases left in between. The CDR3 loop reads CASIPTPDSMNTEAFF. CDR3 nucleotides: TGCGCCAGCATTCCAACCCCGGACAGCATGAACACTGAAGCTTTCTTT.

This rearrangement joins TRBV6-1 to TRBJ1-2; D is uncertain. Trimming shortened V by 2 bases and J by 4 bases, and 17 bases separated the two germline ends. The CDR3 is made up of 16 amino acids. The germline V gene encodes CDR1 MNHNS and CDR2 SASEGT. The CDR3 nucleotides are TGTGCCAGCAGTGAATATGGTACAGTCGATTCCTATGGCTACACCTTC. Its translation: CASSEYGTVDSYGYTF.

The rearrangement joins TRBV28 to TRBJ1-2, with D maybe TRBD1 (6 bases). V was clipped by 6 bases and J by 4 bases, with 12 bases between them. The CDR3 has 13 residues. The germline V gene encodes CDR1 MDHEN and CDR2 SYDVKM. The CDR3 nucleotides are TGTGCCAGCAGACTCACAGGGTCCTATGGCTACACCTTC. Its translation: CASRLTGSYGYTF.

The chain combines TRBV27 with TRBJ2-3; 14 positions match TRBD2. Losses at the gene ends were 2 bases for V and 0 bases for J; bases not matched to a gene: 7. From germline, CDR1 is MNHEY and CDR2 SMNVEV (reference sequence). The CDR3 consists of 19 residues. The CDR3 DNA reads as TGTGCCAGCAGTTTAAGGACTAGCGGGGGGCGAGGGAGCACAGATACGCAGTATTTT. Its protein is CASSLRTSGGRGSTDTQYF.

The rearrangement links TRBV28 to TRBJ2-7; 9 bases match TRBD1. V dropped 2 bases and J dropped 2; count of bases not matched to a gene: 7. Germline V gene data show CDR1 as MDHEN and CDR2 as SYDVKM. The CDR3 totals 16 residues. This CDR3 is CASSLRVGTGTYEQYF. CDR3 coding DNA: TGTGCCAGCAGTTTAAGGGTTGGGACAGGGACCTACGAGCAGTACTTC.

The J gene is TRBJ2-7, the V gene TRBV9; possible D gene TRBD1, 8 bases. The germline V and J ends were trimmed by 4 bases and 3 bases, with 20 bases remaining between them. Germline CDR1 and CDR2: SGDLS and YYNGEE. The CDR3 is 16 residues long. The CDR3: CASSPRAGQAIYEQYF. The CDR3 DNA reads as TGTGCCAGCAGCCCAAGAGCGGGACAGGCGATCTACGAGCAGTACTTC.

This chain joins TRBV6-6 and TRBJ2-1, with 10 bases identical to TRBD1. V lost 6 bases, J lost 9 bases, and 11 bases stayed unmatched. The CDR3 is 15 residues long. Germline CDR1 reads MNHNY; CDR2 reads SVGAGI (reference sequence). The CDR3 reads CASRPGTGDFSEQFF. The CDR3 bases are TGTGCCAGCAGACCCGGGACAGGGGATTTTTCTGAGCAGTTCTTC.

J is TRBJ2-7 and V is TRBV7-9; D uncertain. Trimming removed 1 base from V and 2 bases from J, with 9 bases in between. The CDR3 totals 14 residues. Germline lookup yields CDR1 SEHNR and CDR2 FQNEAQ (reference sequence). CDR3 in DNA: TGTGCCAGCAGCTTAGGGCAATATCCCTACGAGCAGTACTTC. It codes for CASSLGQYPYEQYF.

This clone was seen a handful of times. CDR3 protein: CASSSGLAPEQYF. The CDR3 coding sequence is TGTGCCAGCAGCTCGGGACTAGCTCCCGAGCAGTACTTC. The chain joins TRBV7-9 to TRBJ2-7, with TRBD2 matching over 9 bases. Trimming cost V 4 bases and J 6 bases; bases outside gene matches: 4. CDR1 and CDR2 (germline): SEHNR, FQNEAQ (reference sequence). This CDR3 has 13 amino acids.

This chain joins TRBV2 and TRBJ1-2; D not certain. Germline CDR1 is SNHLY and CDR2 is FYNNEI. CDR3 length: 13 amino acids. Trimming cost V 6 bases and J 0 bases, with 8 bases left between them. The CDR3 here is CASRQLANYGYTF. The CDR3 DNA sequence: TGTGCCAGCAGACAGTTAGCTAACTATGGCTACACCTTC.

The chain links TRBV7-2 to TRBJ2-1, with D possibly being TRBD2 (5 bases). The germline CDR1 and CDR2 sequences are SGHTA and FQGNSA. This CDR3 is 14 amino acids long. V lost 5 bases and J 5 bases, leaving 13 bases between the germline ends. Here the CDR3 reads CASSPRRGDNEQFF. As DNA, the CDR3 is TGTGCCAGCAGCCCCCGTCGGGGAGACAATGAGCAGTTCTTC.

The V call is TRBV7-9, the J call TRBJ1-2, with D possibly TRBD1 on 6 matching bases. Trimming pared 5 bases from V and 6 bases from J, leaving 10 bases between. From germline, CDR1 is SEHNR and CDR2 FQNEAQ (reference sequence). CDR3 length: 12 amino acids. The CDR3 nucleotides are TGTGCCAGCAGCCGGACAGATCATGGCTACACCTTC. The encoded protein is CASSRTDHGYTF.

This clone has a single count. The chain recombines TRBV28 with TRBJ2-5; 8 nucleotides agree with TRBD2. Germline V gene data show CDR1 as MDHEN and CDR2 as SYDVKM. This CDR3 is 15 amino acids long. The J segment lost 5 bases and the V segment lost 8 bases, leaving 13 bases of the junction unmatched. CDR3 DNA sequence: TGTGCCAGCTCAGGCCGGGGGGGGCCGGAGGAGACCCAGTACTTC. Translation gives CASSGRGGPEETQYF.

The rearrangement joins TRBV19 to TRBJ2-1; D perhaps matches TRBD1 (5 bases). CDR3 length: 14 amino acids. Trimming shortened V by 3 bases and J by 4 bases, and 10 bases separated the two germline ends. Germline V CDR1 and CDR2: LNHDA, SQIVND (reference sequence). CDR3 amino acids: CASSISTDYNEQFF. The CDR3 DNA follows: TGTGCCAGTAGTATCTCGACAGATTACAATGAGCAGTTCTTC.

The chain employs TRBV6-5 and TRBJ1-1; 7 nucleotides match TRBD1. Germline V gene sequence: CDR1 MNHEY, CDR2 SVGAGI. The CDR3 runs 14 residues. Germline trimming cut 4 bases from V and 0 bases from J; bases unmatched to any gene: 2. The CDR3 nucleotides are TGTGCCAGCAGTTGGGACAGAATGAACACTGAAGCTTTCTTT. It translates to CASSWDRMNTEAFF.

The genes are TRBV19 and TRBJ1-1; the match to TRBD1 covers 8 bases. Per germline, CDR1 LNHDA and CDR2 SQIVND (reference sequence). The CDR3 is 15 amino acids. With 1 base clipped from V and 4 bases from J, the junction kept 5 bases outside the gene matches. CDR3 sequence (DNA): TGTGCCAGTAGTATAGCGGACAGGGCCATCACTGAAGCTTTCTTT. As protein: CASSIADRAITEAFF.

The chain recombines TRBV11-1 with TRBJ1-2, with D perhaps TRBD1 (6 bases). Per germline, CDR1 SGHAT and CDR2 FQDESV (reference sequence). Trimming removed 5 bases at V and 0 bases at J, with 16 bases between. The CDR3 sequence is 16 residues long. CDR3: CASSPGSPGANYGYTF. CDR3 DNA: TGTGCCAGCAGCCCGGGGTCCCCAGGGGCTAACTATGGCTACACCTTC. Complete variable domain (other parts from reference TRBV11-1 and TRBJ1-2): EAEVAQSPRYKITEKSQAVAFWCDPISGHATLYWYRQILGQGPELLVQFQDESVVDDSQLPKDRFSAERLKGVDSTLKIQPAELGDSAMYLCASSPGSPGANYGYTFGSGTRLTVV.

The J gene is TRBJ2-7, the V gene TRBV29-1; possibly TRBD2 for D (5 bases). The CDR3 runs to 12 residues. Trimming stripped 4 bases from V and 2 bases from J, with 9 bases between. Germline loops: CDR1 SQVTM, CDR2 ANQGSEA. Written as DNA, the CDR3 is TGCAGCGTTGGGGCCGGGGCCTACGAGCAGTACTTC. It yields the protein CSVGAGAYEQYF.

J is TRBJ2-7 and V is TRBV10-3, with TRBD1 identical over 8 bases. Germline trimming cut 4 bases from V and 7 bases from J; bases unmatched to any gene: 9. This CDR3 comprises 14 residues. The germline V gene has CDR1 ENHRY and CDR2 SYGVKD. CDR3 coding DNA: TGTGCCATCAGTGGCAACAGGGGGATGGAGGAGCAGTACTTC. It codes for CAISGNRGMEEQYF.

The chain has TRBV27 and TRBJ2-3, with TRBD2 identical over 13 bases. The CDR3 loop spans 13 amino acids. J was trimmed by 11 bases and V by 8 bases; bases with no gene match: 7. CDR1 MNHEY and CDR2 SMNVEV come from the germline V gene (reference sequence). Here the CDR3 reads CASQLAGGLGQYF. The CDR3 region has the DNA TGTGCCAGCCAACTAGCGGGGGGGCTCGGGCAGTATTTT.

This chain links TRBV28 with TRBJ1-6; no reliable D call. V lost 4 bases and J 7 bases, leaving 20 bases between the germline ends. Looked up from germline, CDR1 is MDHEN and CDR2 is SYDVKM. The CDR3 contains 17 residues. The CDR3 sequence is CASSSLYESISNSPLHF. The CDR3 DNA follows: TGTGCCAGCAGTTCTCTATATGAGTCGATCTCGAATTCACCCCTCCACTTT.

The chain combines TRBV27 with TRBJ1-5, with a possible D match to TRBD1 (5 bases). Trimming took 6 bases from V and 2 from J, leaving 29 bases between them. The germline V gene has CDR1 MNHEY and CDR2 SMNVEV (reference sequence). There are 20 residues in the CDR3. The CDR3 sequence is CASSNTPGGGWPAGNQPQHF. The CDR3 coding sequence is TGTGCCAGCAGCAACACACCCGGCGGGGGGTGGCCGGCCGGCAATCAGCCCCAGCATTTT.

CDR3 in amino acids: CASSQDTRGFRTDTQYF. The CDR3 DNA follows: TGTGCCAGCAGCCAAGATACTCGAGGATTTAGGACAGATACGCAGTATTTT. The chain carries TRBV14 and TRBJ2-3, with D hard to call. Trimming removed 0 bases from V and 3 bases from J, with 16 bases in between. The CDR3 runs to 17 residues. CDR1 is SGHDN and CDR2 is FVKESK in the germline V gene.

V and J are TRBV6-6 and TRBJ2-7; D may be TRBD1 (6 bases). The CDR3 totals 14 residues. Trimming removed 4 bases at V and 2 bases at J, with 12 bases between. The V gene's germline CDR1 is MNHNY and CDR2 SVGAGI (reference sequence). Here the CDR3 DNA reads TGTGCCAGCAGTTTGCCGGGACATACCTACGAGCAGTACTTC. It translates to CASSLPGHTYEQYF.

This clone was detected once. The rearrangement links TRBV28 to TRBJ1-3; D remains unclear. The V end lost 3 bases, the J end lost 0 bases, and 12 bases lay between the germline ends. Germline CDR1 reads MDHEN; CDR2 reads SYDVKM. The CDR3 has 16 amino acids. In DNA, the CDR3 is TGTGCCAGCAGTTTCTCTCCCCGGGGCTCTGGAAACACCATATATTTT. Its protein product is CASSFSPRGSGNTIYF. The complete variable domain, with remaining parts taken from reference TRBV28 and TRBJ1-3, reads DVKVTQSSRYLVKRTGEKVFLECVQDMDHENMFWYRQDPGLGLRLIYFSYDVKMKEKGDIPEGYSVSREKKERFSLILESASTNQTSMYLCASSFSPRGSGNTIYFGEGSWLTVV.

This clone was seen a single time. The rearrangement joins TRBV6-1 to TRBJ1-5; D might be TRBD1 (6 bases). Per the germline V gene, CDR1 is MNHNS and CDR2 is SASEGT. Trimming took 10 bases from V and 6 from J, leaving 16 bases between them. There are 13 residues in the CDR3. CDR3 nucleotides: TGTGCCACACAGGGCGTTCTGGGTCAGCCCCAGCATTTT. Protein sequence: CATQGVLGQPQHF.

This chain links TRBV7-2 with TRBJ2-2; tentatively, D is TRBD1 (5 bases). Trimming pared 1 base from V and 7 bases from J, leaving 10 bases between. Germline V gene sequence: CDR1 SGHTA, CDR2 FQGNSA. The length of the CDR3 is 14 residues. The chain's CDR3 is CASSLGTNFGELFF. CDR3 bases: TGTGCCAGCAGCTTAGGGACAAACTTCGGGGAGCTGTTTTTT.